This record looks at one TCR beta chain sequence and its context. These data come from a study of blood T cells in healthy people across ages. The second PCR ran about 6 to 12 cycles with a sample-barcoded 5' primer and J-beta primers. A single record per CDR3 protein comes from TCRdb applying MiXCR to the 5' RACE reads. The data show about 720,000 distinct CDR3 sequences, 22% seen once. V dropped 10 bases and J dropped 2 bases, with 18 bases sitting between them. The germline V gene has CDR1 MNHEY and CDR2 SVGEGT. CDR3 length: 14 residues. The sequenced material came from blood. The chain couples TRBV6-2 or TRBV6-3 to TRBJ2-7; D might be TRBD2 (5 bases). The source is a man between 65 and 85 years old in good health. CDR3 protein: CATKREAGAYEQYV. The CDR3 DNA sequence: TGTGCCACCAAGCGTGAAGCCGGGGCCTACGAGCAGTACGTC.